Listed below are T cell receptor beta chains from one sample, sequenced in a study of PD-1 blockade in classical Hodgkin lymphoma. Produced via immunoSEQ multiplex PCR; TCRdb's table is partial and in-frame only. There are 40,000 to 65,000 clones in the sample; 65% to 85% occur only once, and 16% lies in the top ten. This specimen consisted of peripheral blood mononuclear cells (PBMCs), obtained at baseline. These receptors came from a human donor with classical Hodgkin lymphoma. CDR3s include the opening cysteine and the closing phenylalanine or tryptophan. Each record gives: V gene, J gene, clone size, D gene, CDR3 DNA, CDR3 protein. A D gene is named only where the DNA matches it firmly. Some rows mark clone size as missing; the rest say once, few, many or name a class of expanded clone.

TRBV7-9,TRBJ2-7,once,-,TGTGCCACCGAGGGGCAGTCCTACGAGCAGTACTTC,CATEGQSYEQYF
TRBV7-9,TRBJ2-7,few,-,TGTGCCAGCAGCCCCGACGAGCAGTACTTC,CASSPDEQYF
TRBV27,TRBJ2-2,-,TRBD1,TGTGCCAGCAGCGCCGGGACAGGGGGCACCGGGGAGCTGTTTTTT,CASSAGTGGTGELFF
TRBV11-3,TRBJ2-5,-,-,TGTGCCAGCAGCTTAGATCGTGAGGAGACCCAGTACTTC,CASSLDREETQYF
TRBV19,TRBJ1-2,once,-,TGTGCCAGTAGTATTTTAGTCCCCAGAGGAAAAAACTATGGCTACACCTTC,CASSILVPRGKNYGYTF
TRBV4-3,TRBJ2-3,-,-,TGCGCCAGCAGCCAAGGGGCACTTAGCGGCAGCACAGATACGCAGTATTTT,CASSQGALSGSTDTQYF
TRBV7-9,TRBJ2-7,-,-,TGTGCCAGCAGCCAACCATTGGGGAGCTCCTACGAGCAGTACTTC,CASSQPLGSSYEQYF
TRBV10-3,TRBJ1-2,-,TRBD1,TGTGCCATCAGCAATCGACAGGGGGCAAGAGCTAACTATGGCTACACCTTC,CAISNRQGARANYGYTF
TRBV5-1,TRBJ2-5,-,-,TGCGCCAGCAGCTTAACGAGGGGATGGAAAGAGACCCAGTACTTC,CASSLTRGWKETQYF
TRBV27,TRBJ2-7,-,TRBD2,TGTGCCAGCAGTCCGTGGACTAGCGGGAGGGCCGGGGCCGAGCAGTACTTC,CASSPWTSGRAGAEQYF
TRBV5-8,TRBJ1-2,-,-,TGTGCCAGCAGCTTGGGTTCAGGGGCGACCTATGGCTACACCTTC,CASSLGSGATYGYTF
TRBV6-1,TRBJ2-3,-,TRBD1,TGTGCCAGCCTGACAGGGGGCAACTCGGATACGCAGTATTTT,CASLTGGNSDTQYF
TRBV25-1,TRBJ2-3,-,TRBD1,TGTGCCAGCAGTGAAGCGGTTGGACAGGGGTACACAGATACGCAGTATTTT,CASSEAVGQGYTDTQYF
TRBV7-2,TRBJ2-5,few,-,TGTGCCAGCAGCCCTGGCCCCCCGGAGACCCAGTACTTC,CASSPGPPETQYF
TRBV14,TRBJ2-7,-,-,TGTGCCAGCAGCCAAGTTCGGGAAGCGCAGTACTTC,CASSQVREAQYF
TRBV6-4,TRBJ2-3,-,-,TGTGCCAGCAGTGAGTCTAGCACAGATGCGCAGTATTTT,CASSESSTDAQYF
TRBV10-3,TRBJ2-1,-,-,TGTGCCATCAGTGAGTCAGGATATGAGCAGTTCTTC,CAISESGYEQFF